The clone carrying this T cell receptor (beta chain) was recorded only once. The data belong to a study of blood T cells in healthy people across ages. The germline CDR1 and CDR2 sequences are MNHEY and SVGEGT. The CDR3 totals 16 residues. Through a sample-barcoded 5' primer and a J-beta primer mix, a second PCR was run for roughly 7 to 12 cycles. TCRdb passed the 5' RACE reads through MiXCR, listing each CDR3 protein once. The sample lists hundreds of thousands of distinct CDR3 sequences, 58% occurring once. This TCR was recovered from a man aged 25-45 years in good health. Sequencing was done on a sample of blood. The genes are TRBV6-2 or TRBV6-3 and TRBJ2-4; no firm D call. The closer fit of TRBJ2-7 to the DNA end suggests the J call may be wrong. The CDR3 DNA reads TGTGCCAGCAGTTACTCGACCGGCTCTGGGCGAGTCGAGCAGTACTTC. It specifies CASSYSTGSGRVEQYF.